These 14 T cell receptor beta chains originate from one sample sequenced in a study of Tregs in tolerant kidney transplant recipients. TCRdb keeps only in-frame clones here, not all; method: immunoSEQ multiplex PCR. The data show 25,000 to 35,000 clones, and the top ten clones hold more than 6.5%. Sequences were derived from CD8+ T cells from blood, sampled before the transplant. These receptor sequences come from a human donor who received a combined kidney and bone marrow transplant.

Notes on this clone: The read finishes 3 residues shy of the CDR3 end, and the germline J gene is used to complete it. The gene calls are TRBV7-9 and TRBJ1-1; D is unresolved. CDR3 length: 13 amino acids. V was trimmed by 3 bases and J by 7 bases, leaving 12 bases between them. The germline CDR1 and CDR2 sequences are SEHNR and FQNEAQ (reference sequence). The part of the CDR3 DNA that was read is TGTGCCAGCAGCTTTAGCGCAGCAAGTGAA. It specifies CASSFSAASE. The whole CDR3 reads CASSFSAASEAFF.

With regard to this clone: The CDR3 end is not reached by the read, which stops 3 residues before it; the germline J gene fills it in. The V call is TRBV5-1, the J call TRBJ1-3; D not resolved. The germline gives CDR1 SGHRS, CDR2 YFSETQ. V shed 4 bases and J shed 3 bases, with 8 bases lying between them. This CDR3 spans 13 amino acids. CDR3 protein: CASSLGLGNTIYF. The sequenced part of the CDR3 DNA is TGCGCCAGCAGCCTAGGACTTGGAAACACC.

As to this clone: The CDR3 extends 3 residues past the end of the read, so its final part is completed from the germline J gene. This chain uses TRBV19 with TRBJ1-6; 8 bases line up with TRBD1. In germline, CDR1 is LNHDA, CDR2 SQIVND (reference sequence). V shed 1 base and J 8 bases; nucleotides not matched to a gene: 1. This CDR3 region has 14 residues. CDR3 DNA (partial): TGTGCCAGTAGTATAGGGACAGGGTATTCACCC. It translates to CASSIGTGYSP. The full CDR3 reads CASSIGTGYSPLHF.

With respect to this clone: Read coverage stops 3 residues before the CDR3 terminus; the germline J gene supplies the remainder. This chain links TRBV6-1 with TRBJ1-1; TRBD1 might be the D (5 bases). V was shortened by 1 base and J by 3 bases, with 9 bases between the two germline ends. The CDR3 has 14 residues. CDR1 and CDR2 from the germline V gene are MNHNS and SASEGT. CDR3 region: CASSEESRDTEAFF. The DNA read from the CDR3 is TGTGCCAGCAGTGAAGAATCCAGGGACACTGAA.

Regarding this clone: With the read ending 3 residues before the CDR3 end, the germline J gene is used to fill in that end. V gene TRBV19 combines with J gene TRBJ2-1; D might be TRBD2 (7 bases). This CDR3 contains 14 residues. Trimming removed 1 base at V and 8 bases at J, with 12 bases between. Germline V lookup: CDR1 LNHDA, CDR2 SQIVND (reference sequence). The CDR3 bases that were read are TGTGCCAGTAGTATAGTTGGGGGGGCCTATGAG. Its protein is CASSIVGGAYE. The complete CDR3 reads CASSIVGGAYEQFF.

About this clone: The sequence runs out 3 residues before the end of the CDR3; the remainder is reconstructed from the germline J gene. The rearrangement uses TRBV7-8 and TRBJ1-1, with D maybe TRBD1 (5 bases). Deletions cut 5 bases from V and 2 bases from J, with 9 bases between. The germline V gene has CDR1 SGHVS and CDR2 FQNEAQ. This CDR3 contains 13 residues. Partial CDR3 DNA: TGTGCCAGCAGCCCCGGGGGAAACACTGAA. It codes for CASSPGGNTE. Given in full, the CDR3 is CASSPGGNTEAFF.

Points on this clone: The read ends 3 residues shy of where the CDR3 ends; the end is completed using the germline J gene. The chain recombines TRBV2 with TRBJ1-2; tentative D call: TRBD1 (5 bases). CDR1 is SNHLY and CDR2 is FYNNEI in the germline V gene. The CDR3 length is 13 residues. Trimming took off 6 bases at V and 6 bases at J, with 14 bases between the two ends. Partial CDR3 DNA: TGTGCCAGCAGCGACGACAGCGACCATGGC. This translates into CASSDDSDHG. The full CDR3 protein reads CASSDDSDHGYTF.

Comments on this clone: Coverage ceases 3 residues before the CDR3 finishes, and the germline J gene fills in the end. The chain recombines TRBV10-3 with TRBJ1-5; TRBD1 matches 12 bases. CDR3 size: 16 residues. V lost 2 bases to trimming and J lost 6 bases; unmatched junction nucleotides: 5. Germline V gene lookup returns CDR1 ENHRY and CDR2 SYGVKD. Partial CDR3 DNA: TGTGCCATCAGTGAGGAAGGGACAGGGGGCTCTCAGCCC. This translates into CAISEEGTGGSQP. The full CDR3 reads CAISEEGTGGSQPQHF.

Worth noting for this clone: Read coverage stops 3 residues before the CDR3 terminus; the germline J gene supplies the remainder. The gene calls are TRBV7-9 and TRBJ2-1, with 10 positions matching TRBD2. The CDR3 is made up of 15 amino acids. The junction had 5 bases not matched to a gene; V was cut back by 4 bases and J by 5 bases. Germline V gene data show CDR1 as SEHNR and CDR2 as FQNEAQ (reference sequence). CDR3: CASSYLAGANNEQFF. CDR3 bases read: TGTGCCAGCAGCTACCTAGCGGGGGCAAACAATGAG.

A note on this clone: Read data end 3 residues before the CDR3 end; the end is taken from the germline J gene. The gene calls are TRBV20-1 and TRBJ2-3; 7 bases agree with TRBD2. CDR3 length: 15 amino acids. Germline CDR1 reads DFQATT; CDR2 reads SNEGSKA (reference sequence). V shed 3 bases, J shed 0 bases, and the junction held 6 bases outside the gene matches. Here the CDR3 reads CSASPRGDSTDTQYF. The DNA read from the CDR3 is TGCAGTGCTAGTCCCCGGGGGGATAGCACAGATACG.

Concerning this clone: The read halts 3 residues ahead of the CDR3 end, with the missing end drawn from the germline J gene. The rearrangement links TRBV7-9 to TRBJ1-3, with D hard to call. CDR1 is SEHNR, CDR2 FQNEAQ, per germline (reference sequence). The CDR3 totals 12 residues. The DNA read from the CDR3 is TGTGCCAGCAGCTTAGTGGTTGGGCCC. Translated: CASSLVVGP. The whole CDR3 sequence reads CASSLVVGPIYF.

About this clone: Read data end 3 residues before the CDR3 end; the end is taken from the germline J gene. The chain couples TRBV19 to TRBJ1-1; tentatively, D is TRBD1 (5 bases). V shed 2 bases and J shed 7 bases, with 14 bases lying between them. The CDR3 has 14 residues. Germline CDR1 LNHDA, CDR2 SQIVND (reference sequence). The covered CDR3 bases are TGTGCCAGTAGTATACAGGGAACAGTTGGTGAA. This translates into CASSIQGTVGE. The whole CDR3 is CASSIQGTVGEAFF.

Comment on this clone: One junction end disagrees with the germline gene, perhaps due to a read error. The read terminates 3 residues ahead of where the CDR3 ends, so the germline J gene completes it. The chain joins TRBV4-2 to TRBJ2-3; D unresolved. CDR1 and CDR2 (germline): LGHNA, YNFKEQ. The CDR3 is made up of 16 amino acids. The sequenced CDR3 bases are TGCGCCAGCAGTTCTAAAACGGTTTCTAGCACAGATACG. This translates into CASSSKTVSSTDT. The full CDR3 protein reads CASSSKTVSSTDTQYF.

Concerning this clone: The CDR3 end falls 3 residues outside the read, so it is completed with the germline J gene. The chain combines TRBV7-2 with TRBJ2-7; 8 bases align to TRBD1. CDR1 is SGHTA and CDR2 is FQGNSA in the germline V gene. J gave up 5 bases and V 5 bases, and 8 bases lay outside the gene matches. The CDR3 is 14 residues long. CDR3 DNA, as far as it was read: TGTGCCAGCAGCCAGGGGGCATTCTTGAACGAG. It translates to CASSQGAFLNE. The CDR3 in its entirety is CASSQGAFLNEQYF.